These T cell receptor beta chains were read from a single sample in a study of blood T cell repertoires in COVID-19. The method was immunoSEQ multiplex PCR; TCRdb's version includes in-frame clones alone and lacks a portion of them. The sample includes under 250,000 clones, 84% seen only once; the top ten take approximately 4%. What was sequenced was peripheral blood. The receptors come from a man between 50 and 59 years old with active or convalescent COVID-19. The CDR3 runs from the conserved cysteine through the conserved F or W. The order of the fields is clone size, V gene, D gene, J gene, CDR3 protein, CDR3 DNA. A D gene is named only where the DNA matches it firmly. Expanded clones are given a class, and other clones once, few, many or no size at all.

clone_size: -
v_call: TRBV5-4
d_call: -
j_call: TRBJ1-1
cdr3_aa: CASSLDRVSEAFF
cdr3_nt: TGTGCCAGCAGCTTGGACAGGGTATCTGAAGCTTTCTTT

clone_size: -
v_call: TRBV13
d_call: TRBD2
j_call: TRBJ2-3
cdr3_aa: CASSPGLALIDTQYF
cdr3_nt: TGTGCCAGCAGCCCCGGACTAGCCTTAATAGATACGCAGTATTTT

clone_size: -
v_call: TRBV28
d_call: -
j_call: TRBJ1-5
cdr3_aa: CASSRVEPQHF
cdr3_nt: TGTGCCAGCAGCCGAGTGGAGCCCCAGCATTTT

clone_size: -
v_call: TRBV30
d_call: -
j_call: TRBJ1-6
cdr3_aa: CAWWAEQTISPLHF
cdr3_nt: TGTGCCTGGTGGGCGGAACAGACTATTTCACCCCTCCACTTT

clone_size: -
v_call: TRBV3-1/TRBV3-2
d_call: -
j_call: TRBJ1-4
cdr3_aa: CASSQRTVNEKLFF
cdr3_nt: TGTGCCAGCAGCCAAAGGACAGTTAATGAAAAACTGTTTTTT

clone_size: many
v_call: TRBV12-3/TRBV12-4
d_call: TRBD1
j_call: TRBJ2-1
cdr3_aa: CASRGTGGNEQFF
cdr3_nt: TGTGCCAGCAGGGGGACAGGGGGCAATGAGCAGTTCTTC

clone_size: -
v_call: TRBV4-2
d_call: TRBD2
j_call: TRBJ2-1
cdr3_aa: CASSQDRTSGAFSDEQFF
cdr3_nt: TGTGCCAGCAGCCAAGATAGAACTAGCGGGGCCTTTAGCGATGAGCAGTTCTTC

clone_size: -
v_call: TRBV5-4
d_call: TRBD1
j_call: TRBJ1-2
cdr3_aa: CASSPRDSVGYTF
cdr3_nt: TGTGCCAGCAGCCCCCGGGACAGCGTTGGCTACACCTTC

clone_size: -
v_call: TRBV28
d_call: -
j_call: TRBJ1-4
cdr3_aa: CASNLGGLGTNEKLFF
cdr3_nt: TGTGCCAGCAACTTGGGGGGTTTGGGTACTAATGAAAAACTGTTTTTT

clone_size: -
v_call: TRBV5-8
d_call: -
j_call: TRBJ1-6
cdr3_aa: CASSPRLAGYNSPLHF
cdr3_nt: TGTGCCAGCAGCCCTAGACTCGCGGGGTATAATTCACCCCTCCACTTT

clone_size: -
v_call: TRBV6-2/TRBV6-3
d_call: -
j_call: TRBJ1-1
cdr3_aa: CASSYSGQINTEAFF
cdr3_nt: TGTGCCAGCAGTTACTCCGGACAGATTAACACTGAAGCTTTCTTT

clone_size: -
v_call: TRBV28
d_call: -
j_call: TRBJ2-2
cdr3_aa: CASSLVPGVTGELFF
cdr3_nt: TGTGCCAGCAGTTTAGTCCCAGGGGTGACCGGGGAGCTGTTTTTT

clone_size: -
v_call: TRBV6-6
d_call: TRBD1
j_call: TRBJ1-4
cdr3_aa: CASSYAGTGSGEKLFF
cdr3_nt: TGTGCCAGCAGTTACGCCGGGACAGGGTCCGGGGAAAAACTGTTTTTT

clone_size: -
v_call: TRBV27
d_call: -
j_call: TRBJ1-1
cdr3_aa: CASSPSGGWNTEAFF
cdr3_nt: TGTGCCAGCAGTCCCTCGGGGGGGTGGAACACTGAAGCTTTCTTT

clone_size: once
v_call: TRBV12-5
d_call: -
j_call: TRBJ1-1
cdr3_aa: CASLKYEENTEAFF
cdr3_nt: TGTGCTAGTCTTAAGTATGAGGAGAACACTGAAGCTTTCTTT

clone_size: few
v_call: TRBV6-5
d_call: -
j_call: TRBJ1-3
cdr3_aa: CASRAGLPSGNTIYF
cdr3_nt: TGTGCCAGCAGAGCGGGACTGCCCTCTGGAAACACCATATATTTT

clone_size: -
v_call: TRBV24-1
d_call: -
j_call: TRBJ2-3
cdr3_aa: CATSPLGDTQYF
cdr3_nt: TGTGCCACCAGCCCCCTAGGAGATACGCAGTATTTT

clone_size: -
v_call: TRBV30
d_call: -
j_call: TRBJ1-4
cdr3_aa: CAWTRGGSNEKLFF
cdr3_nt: TGTGCCTGGACGAGAGGCGGTTCAAATGAAAAACTGTTTTTT

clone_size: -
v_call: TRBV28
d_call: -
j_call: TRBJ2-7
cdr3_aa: CASSHSYEQYF
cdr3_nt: TGTGCCAGCAGCCACTCCTACGAGCAGTACTTC

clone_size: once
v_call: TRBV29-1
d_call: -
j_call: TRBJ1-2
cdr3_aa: CSVESDKSNYGYTF
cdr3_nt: TGCAGCGTTGAATCCGACAAAAGTAACTATGGCTACACCTTC

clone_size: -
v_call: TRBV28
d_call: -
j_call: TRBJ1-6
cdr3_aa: CASSSGVWNSPLHF
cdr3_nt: TGTGCCAGCAGCTCAGGGGTTTGGAATTCACCCCTCCACTTT

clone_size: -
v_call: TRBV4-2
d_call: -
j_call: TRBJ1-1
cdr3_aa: CASSQSSGNTEAFF
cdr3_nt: TGTGCCAGCAGCCAATCCTCAGGGAACACTGAAGCTTTCTTT

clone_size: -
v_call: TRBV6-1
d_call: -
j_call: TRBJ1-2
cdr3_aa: CASSEGPGHGYGYTF
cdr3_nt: TGTGCCAGCAGTGAGGGACCGGGACATGGCTATGGCTACACCTTC

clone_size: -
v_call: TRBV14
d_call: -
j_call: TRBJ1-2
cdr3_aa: CASSQDLSYGYTF
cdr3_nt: TGTGCCAGCAGCCAAGATCTTAGCTATGGCTACACCTTC

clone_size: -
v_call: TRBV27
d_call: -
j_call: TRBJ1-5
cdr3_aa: CASRGGVYQPQHF
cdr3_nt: TGTGCCAGCAGGGGGGGGGTGTATCAGCCCCAGCATTTT

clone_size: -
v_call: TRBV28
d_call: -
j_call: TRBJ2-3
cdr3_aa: CASSAGQYTDTQYF
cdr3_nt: TGTGCCAGCTCCGCGGGACAGTACACAGATACGCAGTATTTT

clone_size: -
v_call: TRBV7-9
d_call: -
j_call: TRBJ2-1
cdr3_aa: CASSLTLTGYNEQFF
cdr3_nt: TGTGCCAGCAGCTTAACTTTGACAGGCTACAATGAGCAGTTCTTC

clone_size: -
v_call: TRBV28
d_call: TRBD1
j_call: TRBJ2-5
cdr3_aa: CASSSRQGSGETQYF
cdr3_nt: TGTGCCAGCAGTTCCCGACAGGGGAGCGGTGAGACCCAGTACTTC

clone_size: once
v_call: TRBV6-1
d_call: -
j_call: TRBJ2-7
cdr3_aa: CASSEAGGAGRLEQYF
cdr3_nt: TGTGCCAGCAGTGAAGCAGGGGGGGCAGGGCGTCTCGAGCAGTACTTC

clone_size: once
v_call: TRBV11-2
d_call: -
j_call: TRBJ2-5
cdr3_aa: CASSIIPSTRQETQYF
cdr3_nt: TGTGCCAGCAGCATAATCCCTTCGACACGACAAGAGACCCAGTACTTC

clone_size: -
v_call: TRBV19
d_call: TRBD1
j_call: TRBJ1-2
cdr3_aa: CASSSHPGQDNYGYTF
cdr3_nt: TGTGCCAGTAGTTCCCACCCCGGACAGGATAACTATGGCTACACCTTC

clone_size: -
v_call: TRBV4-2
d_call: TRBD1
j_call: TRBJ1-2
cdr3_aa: CASSQDTGGLYGYTF
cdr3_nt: TGTGCCAGCAGCCAAGATACAGGGGGCCTTTATGGCTACACCTTC

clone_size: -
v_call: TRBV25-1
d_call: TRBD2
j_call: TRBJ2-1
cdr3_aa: CASSNTIGTSGLYEQFF
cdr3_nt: TGTGCCAGCAGTAATACCATCGGGACTAGCGGGTTGTATGAGCAGTTCTTC

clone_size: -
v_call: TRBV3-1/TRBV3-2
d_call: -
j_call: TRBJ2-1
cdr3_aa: CASSQGAGIFSYNEQFF
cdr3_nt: TGTGCCAGCAGCCAAGGGGCAGGGATTTTCTCCTACAATGAGCAGTTCTTC

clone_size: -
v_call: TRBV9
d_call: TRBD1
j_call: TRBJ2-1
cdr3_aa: CASSVAGQGTDEQFF
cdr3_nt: TGTGCCAGCAGCGTAGCCGGACAGGGGACGGATGAGCAGTTCTTC

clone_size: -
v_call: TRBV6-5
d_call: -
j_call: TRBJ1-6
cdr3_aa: CASSYSMSSYNSPLHF
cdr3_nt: TGTGCCAGCAGTTACTCTATGAGCTCCTATAATTCACCCCTCCACTTT